This T cell receptor (beta chain) was observed in a study of low-dose radiotherapy and immunotherapy resistance in tumors. The wider study: Per fraction, Cohort 1 was given 0.5 Gy every 2 weeks, for a total of 6.5 Gy. The regimen for patients comprised intravenous nivolumab 240 mg every two weeks plus intravenous ipilimumab 1 mg/kg every six weeks.

TRAV- and TRBV-specific primers were used for first-strand cDNA, which covered alpha and beta chains. The PCR that amplified TCRs ran for 20 cycles, relying on a constant-region primer and a V-primer adapter. TCRdb reanalysed the reads using MiXCR and keeps one entry per CDR3 protein. The sample shows about 60,000 distinct CDR3 sequences, approximately 25% of them seen only once. Time point meaning: before trial treatment. Germline V gene data show CDR1 as SGHRS and CDR2 as YFSETQ. Trimming shortened V by 4 bases and J by 8 bases, and 13 bases separated the two germline ends. The CDR3 extends over 13 amino acids.

This rearrangement joins TRBV5-1 to TRBJ2-4, with D possibly being TRBD1 or TRBD2 (5 bases each). The material was PBMCs, obtained before treatment. The source is a male donor with prostate cancer. CDR3 in DNA: TGCGCCAGCAGCCCGGGACGAGCTGACATTCAGTACTTC. Amino acid sequence: CASSPGRADIQYF. Based on the CDR3 plus reference TRBV5-1 and TRBJ2-4, the full variable domain is KAGVTQTPRYLIKTRGQQVTLSCSPISGHRSVSWYQQTPGQGLQFLFEYFSETQRNKGNFPGRFSGRQFSNSRSEMNVSTLELGDSALYLCASSPGRADIQYFGAGTRLSVL.